What follows are 18 T cell receptor beta chains derived from one specimen sequenced in a study of graft-versus-host responses after intestinal transplantation. Sequencing used immunoSEQ multiplex PCR; TCRdb keeps in-frame clones, though not all of them. The sample shows about 19,000 clones, approximately 86% of them seen only once. The input for sequencing was PBMCs, taken approximately 33 weeks after intestinal transplant. These receptor sequences come from a human patient who received an intestinal transplant, so some T cells may come from the graft donor.

The J gene is TRBJ2-7, the V gene TRBV5-1, with D maybe TRBD2 (6 bases). The germline V gene has CDR1 SGHRS and CDR2 YFSETQ. V lost 4 bases and J lost 3, with 14 bases in between. The CDR3 is made up of 14 amino acids. The CDR3 DNA reads as TGCGCCAGCAGCCCAGGGAGGAGCTACTACGAGCAGTACTTC. It yields the protein CASSPGRSYYEQYF.

This chain connects TRBV4-1 to TRBJ1-4; 7 nucleotides match TRBD1. Germline V gene sequence: CDR1 MGHRA, CDR2 YSYEKL. V was clipped by 4 bases and J by 7 bases; unmatched bases: 15. The length of the CDR3 is 17 residues. CDR3 nucleotides: TGCGCCAGCAGCCGGGATGTCGAACAGGGGTTTTTTGAAAAACTGTTTTTT. Its translation is CASSRDVEQGFFEKLFF.

This chain connects TRBV30 to TRBJ1-1, with D possibly TRBD1 on 5 matching bases. There are 15 residues in the CDR3. CDR1 and CDR2 (germline): GTSNPN, SVGIG (reference sequence). The V end was cut by 0 bases, the J end by 3 bases, with 14 bases between. The CDR3 DNA sequence: TGTGCCTGGAGTGTAGGGACTGGAAGGCACACTGAAGCTTTCTTT. Protein: CAWSVGTGRHTEAFF.

This clone was seen a few times. V usage is TRBV14 and J usage is TRBJ2-2, with 13 bases aligning to TRBD2. This CDR3 comprises 18 residues. Germline V lookup: CDR1 SGHDN, CDR2 FVKESK. J lost 5 bases, V lost 3 bases, and 9 bases had no gene match. The CDR3 here is CASSHEGKLAGGTGELFF. Here the CDR3 DNA reads TGTGCCAGCAGCCACGAAGGGAAACTAGCGGGGGGGACCGGGGAGCTGTTTTTT.

This clone appeared a single time. The chain joins TRBV4-1 to TRBJ1-1, with D uncertain. Germline loops: CDR1 MGHRA, CDR2 YSYEKL. Trimming shortened V by 1 base and J by 0 bases, and 9 bases separated the two germline ends. The CDR3 has 15 amino acids. CDR3 residues: CASSQVSRMNTEAFF. CDR3 nucleotides: TGCGCCAGCAGCCAAGTGTCGAGAATGAACACTGAAGCTTTCTTT.

This clone was detected once. This chain's CDR3 is CASSQETHTRDSQYF. Written as DNA, the CDR3 is TGCGCCAGCAGCCAAGAAACCCACACCCGGGATTCGCAGTATTTT. The chain couples TRBV4-1 to TRBJ2-3, with D tentatively TRBD2 (5 bases). The CDR3 totals 15 residues. Trimming shortened V by 0 bases and J by 10 bases, and 17 bases separated the two germline ends. Germline assignment: CDR1 MGHRA and CDR2 YSYEKL.

The chain recombines TRBV27 with TRBJ1-1; a weak D match, TRBD1 (6 bases). The V gene lost 8 bases and the J gene lost 7 bases, with 14 bases spanning the gap. Germline CDR1 and CDR2: MNHEY and SMNVEV (reference sequence). CDR3 length: 12 residues. DNA of the CDR3: TGTGCCAGCGTCAGGGGACACGATGAAGCTTTCTTT. Its protein is CASVRGHDEAFF.

V gene TRBV5-6 combines with J gene TRBJ1-5; D gene unclear. This CDR3 is built from 14 residues. The V end was cut by 6 bases, the J end by 0 bases, with 10 bases between. The germline CDR1 and CDR2 sequences are SGHDT and YYEEEE. The CDR3 sequence is CASTLLDSNQPQHF. CDR3 coding DNA: TGTGCCAGCACCCTTTTGGATAGCAATCAGCCCCAGCATTTT. The full variable domain, completed using reference TRBV5-6 and TRBJ1-5, is DAGVTQSPTHLIKTRGQQVTLRCSPKSGHDTVSWYQQALGQGPQFIFQYYEEEERQRGNFPDRFSGHQFPNYSSELNVNALLLGDSALYLCASTLLDSNQPQHFGDGTRLSIL.

Concerning this clone itself: This may come from a read error, since a much larger clone is one base off. CDR3: CASSPEPRQGRYGYTF. The CDR3 DNA reads TGTGCCAGCAGTCCCGAACCGAGACAGGGGCGGTATGGCTACACCTTC. The gene calls are TRBV27 and TRBJ1-2; 8 bases match TRBD1. V shed 5 bases, J shed 5 bases, and the junction held 13 bases outside the gene matches. The CDR3 is 16 amino acids. Per the germline V gene, CDR1 is MNHEY and CDR2 is SMNVEV (reference sequence).

The CDR3 DNA reads as TGCGCCAGCAGCTTGTCTTATAACACTGAAGCTTTCTTT. Translated, it gives CASSLSYNTEAFF. The gene calls are TRBV5-1 and TRBJ1-1; D remains ambiguous. This CDR3 is built from 13 residues. V lost 1 base and J lost 2, with 6 bases in between. From germline, CDR1 is SGHRS and CDR2 YFSETQ.

The chain uses TRBV6-1 and TRBJ2-7, with unresolved D. Germline values: CDR1 MNHNS, CDR2 SASEGT. CDR3 length equals 11 residues. CDR3 loop: CATSWAYEQYF. CDR3 nucleotides: TGTGCTACGTCCTGGGCCTACGAGCAGTACTTC.

This sequence joins TRBV21-1 and TRBJ2-1; the DNA was not used to check the table's D call, TRBD1. TRBV21-1 is marked as a pseudogene. This CDR3 has 15 residues. The CDR3 bases are TGTGCCAGCAGCAAACGGACAGGGGGCTACAATGAGCAGTTCTTC. Its protein product is CASSKRTGGYNEQFF.

The chain uses TRBV5-1 and TRBJ2-1; 12 positions agree with TRBD2. CDR3 length: 14 residues. CDR1 is SGHRS and CDR2 is YFSETQ in the germline V gene. Germline trimming cut 4 bases from V and 8 bases from J; bases unmatched to any gene: 4. CDR3 protein: CASSVTSGGYEQFF. In DNA, the CDR3 is TGCGCCAGCAGCGTGACTAGCGGGGGCTATGAGCAGTTCTTC.

This chain links TRBV9 with TRBJ2-7, with D possibly matching TRBD1 (6 bases). V dropped 0 bases and J dropped 2 bases, with 9 bases sitting between them. This CDR3 has 14 amino acids. In germline, CDR1 is SGDLS, CDR2 YYNGEE. The DNA of the CDR3 is TGTGCCAGCAGCGTAGTGGGGACAACCTACGAGCAGTACTTC. Amino acid sequence: CASSVVGTTYEQYF.

This clone was detected a few times. J is TRBJ2-7 and V is TRBV4-2; 14 bases align to TRBD2. Germline CDR1 is LGHNA and CDR2 is YNFKEQ. V shed 2 bases and J 5 bases; nucleotides not matched to a gene: 5. The CDR3 runs 16 residues. CDR3 DNA sequence: TGTGCCAGCAGCCAAACCGGGACTAGCGGGGGTCACGAGCAGTACTTC. Its translation: CASSQTGTSGGHEQYF.

The gene calls are TRBV11-3 and TRBJ2-2; D call uncertain. There are 14 residues in the CDR3. V was trimmed by 2 bases and J by 0 bases, leaving 4 bases between them. Germline V gives CDR1 SGHNT, CDR2 YENEEA. CDR3 sequence reads: CASSLLANTGELFF. DNA of the CDR3: TGTGCCAGCAGCTTACTAGCGAACACCGGGGAGCTGTTTTTT.

The chain has TRBV5-1 and TRBJ2-1; 11 bases map to TRBD2. The CDR3 contains 18 residues. Germline lookup yields CDR1 SGHRS and CDR2 YFSETQ. Trimming cost V 0 bases and J 8 bases; bases outside gene matches: 13. CDR3 DNA: TGCGCCAGCAGCTTGGCACCCACTGGTAGCGGGGGGGGTCATGAGCAGTTCTTC. It translates to CASSLAPTGSGGGHEQFF.

The count of this clone is one. Different DNA sequences within this sample yield the same CDR3. The J gene is TRBJ1-1, the V gene TRBV6-1; weak D call: TRBD1 (5 bases). Germline CDR1 MNHNS, CDR2 SASEGT. Trimming stripped 7 bases from V and 4 bases from J, with 16 bases between. The CDR3 is made up of 14 amino acids. The CDR3 bases are TGTGCCAGCACCCTGGGTGGGGGAGCCACTGAAGCTTTCTTT. Protein product: CASTLGGGATEAFF.